These 22 T cell receptor beta chains were all obtained from the same sample, sequenced in a study of cytomegalovirus exposure and HLA in healthy donors. Both 60 Vbeta primers and 13 Jbeta primers went into the PCR. The protocol was immunoSEQ multiplex PCR, while the TCRdb copy is restricted to in-frame clones and leaves out a portion. The sample has some 200,000 clones, about four fifths seen once. Material for sequencing was PBMCs. The receptors were gathered from a woman aged 18-35 years in good health and CMV-seronegative.

The count of this clone is one. The genes are TRBV7-8 and TRBJ2-3; D is undetermined. Trimming stripped 2 bases from V and 0 bases from J, with 6 bases between. The CDR3 is 14 residues long. Germline assignment: CDR1 SGHVS and CDR2 FQNEAQ. Written as DNA, the CDR3 is TGTGCCAGCAGCTTATTCTCTAGCACAGATACGCAGTATTTT. It translates to CASSLFSSTDTQYF. The full variable domain, rest sourced from reference TRBV7-8 and TRBJ2-3, is GAGVSQSPRYKVAKRGQDVALRCDPISGHVSLFWYQQALGQGPEFLTYFQNEAQLDKSGLPSDRFFAERPEGSVSTLKIQRTQQEDSAVYLCASSLFSSTDTQYFGPGTRLTVL.

The V gene is TRBV27, the J gene TRBJ2-3; D is uncertain. There are 13 residues in the CDR3. The V gene lost 4 bases and the J gene lost 1 base, with 6 bases spanning the gap. Germline V gene sequence: CDR1 MNHEY, CDR2 SMNVEV (reference sequence). The CDR3: CASSSLGTDTQYF. DNA for the CDR3: TGTGCCAGCAGTTCCCTAGGCACAGATACGCAGTATTTT.

The J gene is TRBJ2-5, the V gene TRBV7-9, with TRBD1 matching over 8 bases. Losses at the gene ends were 5 bases for V and 2 bases for J; bases not matched to a gene: 10. The germline gives CDR1 SEHNR, CDR2 FQNEAQ (reference sequence). This CDR3 spans 16 amino acids. The CDR3 bases are TGTGCCAGCAGCCCCCCTTTCCGACAGGGGCAAGAGACCCAGTACTTC. It encodes CASSPPFRQGQETQYF.

CDR3 nucleotide sequence: TGTGCCTGGAGTGTAGGAATAGCGGGAGGGGAGGATACGCAGTATTTT. Translation: CAWSVGIAGGEDTQYF. The rearrangement joins TRBV30 to TRBJ2-3; TRBD2 agrees at 11 bases. The CDR3 runs to 16 residues. The trim removed 0 bases at V and 6 bases at J, leaving 8 bases unmatched. CDR1 and CDR2 (germline): GTSNPN, SVGIG (reference sequence).

The chain is built from TRBV29-1 and TRBJ2-2; TRBD2 might be the D (7 bases). Germline V gene data show CDR1 as SQVTM and CDR2 as ANQGSEA. Trimming left V 5 bases short and J 7 bases short, with 17 bases between. The CDR3 extends over 14 amino acids. The CDR3: CSVTGRGADGELFF. In nucleotides, the CDR3 is TGCAGCGTTACGGGCCGGGGGGCTGACGGGGAGCTGTTTTTT.

The rearrangement uses TRBV19 and TRBJ2-1; 11 nucleotides match TRBD2. The CDR3 loop spans 14 amino acids. The germline CDR1 and CDR2 sequences are LNHDA and SQIVND (reference sequence). V gave up 10 bases and J gave up 7 bases; unmatched junction bases: 9. Here the CDR3 DNA reads TGTGCCACTCGCGGGGGACTAGCGGAGAATGAGCAGTTCTTC. It encodes CATRGGLAENEQFF.

The chain employs TRBV15 and TRBJ2-5; 7 bases are a match to TRBD2. V was pared by 5 bases and J by 4 bases, with 4 bases of the junction left unmatched. Germline V gives CDR1 LNHNV, CDR2 YYDKDF (reference sequence). The CDR3 sequence is 13 residues long. The DNA for the CDR3 is TGTGCCACCAGCGGGAGGACTAGAGAGACCCAGTACTTC. Residues: CATSGRTRETQYF.

The chain has TRBV6-4 and TRBJ1-1, with 8 bases identical to TRBD1. From germline, CDR1 is MRHNA and CDR2 SNTAGT. The CDR3 spans 15 residues. V trimming: 0 bases; J trimming: 4 bases; junction bases outside the gene matches: 4. For the CDR3, the DNA is TGTGCCAGCAGTGACTCGCCAGGGGGCATCACTGAAGCTTTCTTT. Amino acids: CASSDSPGGITEAFF.

V usage is TRBV2 and J usage is TRBJ2-5, with unresolved D. From germline, CDR1 is SNHLY and CDR2 FYNNEI. This CDR3 has 12 residues. V lost 7 bases, J lost 4 bases, and 10 bases lay in between. Here the CDR3 DNA reads TGTGCCAGCAAACGTACCGGAGAGACCCAGTACTTC. It codes for CASKRTGETQYF. The entire variable domain, with the rest obtained from reference TRBV2 and TRBJ2-5, is as follows: EPEVTQTPSHQVTQMGQEVILRCVPISNHLYFYWYRQILGQKVEFLVSFYNNEISEKSEIFDDQFSVERPDGSNFTLKIRSTKLEDSAMYFCASKRTGETQYFGPGTRLLVL.

The chain employs TRBV7-7 and TRBJ2-1; 8 bases fit TRBD2. Germline CDR1 reads SSHAT; CDR2 reads FNYEAQ (reference sequence). The CDR3 has 14 residues. The V and J ends lost 6 bases and 5 bases, in that order; junction bases with no gene match: 6. CDR3 in DNA: TGTGCCAGCAGTCTAGAGCGGGAGCACAATGAGCAGTTCTTC. Encoded protein: CASSLEREHNEQFF.

The V and J genes are TRBV28 and TRBJ2-1; TRBD2 agrees at 9 bases. Trimming took 7 bases from V and 0 from J; bases not matched to a gene: 10. CDR1 and CDR2 (germline): MDHEN, SYDVKM. This CDR3 has 17 amino acids. CDR3 nucleotide sequence: TGTGCCAGCACTAGCGGGAAAGCCGAAGGCTCCTACAATGAGCAGTTCTTC. This encodes CASTSGKAEGSYNEQFF. Combining the CDR3 with reference TRBV28 and TRBJ2-1 gives the whole variable domain DVKVTQSSRYLVKRTGEKVFLECVQDMDHENMFWYRQDPGLGLRLIYFSYDVKMKEKGDIPEGYSVSREKKERFSLILESASTNQTSMYLCASTSGKAEGSYNEQFFGPGTRLTVL.

This clone was found once. The CDR3 sequence: CASSPGQLNTEAFF. The CDR3 nucleotides are TGTGCCAGCAGCCCCGGACAGTTGAACACTGAAGCTTTCTTT. This chain joins TRBV7-2 and TRBJ1-1; D possibly corresponds to TRBD1 (6 bases). The CDR3 consists of 14 residues. The V gene lost 5 bases and the J gene lost 0 bases, with 10 bases spanning the gap. Germline loops: CDR1 SGHTA, CDR2 FQGNSA.

The rearrangement uses TRBV19 and TRBJ1-4; D remains ambiguous. The CDR3 is 14 residues long. V lost 5 bases to trimming and J lost 6 bases, with 13 bases between them. Per the germline V gene, CDR1 is LNHDA and CDR2 is SQIVND (reference sequence). CDR3 DNA sequence: TGTGCCAGTAGTCGCACGTCCCAGGATGAAAAACTGTTTTTT. Encoded protein: CASSRTSQDEKLFF.

V gene TRBV6-6 combines with J gene TRBJ2-1; 9 bases line up with TRBD1. The CDR3 spans 15 residues. V was clipped by 5 bases and J by 6 bases; unmatched bases: 8. The V gene's germline CDR1 is MNHNY and CDR2 SVGAGI (reference sequence). The CDR3 sequence: CASSDPPGQGNEQFF. In DNA, the CDR3 is TGTGCCAGCAGTGATCCTCCGGGACAGGGCAATGAGCAGTTCTTC.

Concerning this clone: The junction departs from the called germline gene at one end, perhaps through a read error. The rearrangement uses TRBV4-3 and TRBJ2-1; a possible D gene is TRBD2 (6 bases). The CDR3 runs 14 residues. Per the germline V gene, CDR1 is LGHNA and CDR2 is YSLEER. Here the CDR3 DNA reads TGCGCCAGCAGCCAATACGGGACTTACAATGGGCAGTTCTTC. Protein: CASSQYGTYNGQFF.

This clone was seen a single time. This sequence joins TRBV28 and TRBJ1-2; the D is unclear. Germline-derived CDR1 and CDR2 are MDHEN and SYDVKM. CDR3 length: 12 amino acids. V lost 8 bases to trimming and J lost 6 bases, with 13 bases between them. The CDR3 DNA sequence: TGTGCCAGCTCCTCTCCTGGGCATGGCTACACCTTC. Its protein product is CASSSPGHGYTF.

The gene calls are TRBV5-6 and TRBJ1-2; tentatively, D is TRBD1 (5 bases). The germline gives CDR1 SGHDT, CDR2 YYEEEE. This CDR3 has 17 residues. V was pared by 0 bases and J by 7 bases, with 22 bases between. CDR3 coding DNA: TGTGCCAGCAGCTTGGCCTCCCTGGTGGGGGGAGGAGGTGGCTACACCTTC. This translates into CASSLASLVGGGGGYTF.

The chain carries TRBV7-2 and TRBJ2-2; possibly TRBD2 for D (5 bases). The CDR3 is made up of 15 amino acids. Germline CDR1 and CDR2: SGHTA and FQGNSA. Trimming removed 3 bases from V and 1 base from J, with 9 bases in between. This CDR3 reads CASSFGAVNTGELFF. The DNA of the CDR3 is TGTGCCAGCAGCTTCGGAGCGGTGAACACCGGGGAGCTGTTTTTT.

The chain is built from TRBV5-4 and TRBJ2-7; 7 bases line up with TRBD1. The CDR3 loop spans 16 amino acids. With V trimmed by 0 bases and J by 4 bases, 10 bases remained unmatched. Germline V CDR1 and CDR2: SGHNT, YYREEE (reference sequence). CDR3 in amino acids: CASSLEGSGGWYEQYF. CDR3 nucleotide sequence: TGTGCCAGCAGCTTGGAAGGGTCAGGGGGTTGGTACGAGCAGTACTTC.

This clone came up a few times. The rearrangement uses TRBV6-5 and TRBJ1-1; D gene uncertain. The CDR3 has 15 residues. With 2 bases removed from V and 1 base from J, the gap between germline ends came to 11 bases. Germline-derived CDR1 and CDR2 are MNHEY and SVGAGI. DNA for the CDR3: TGTGCCAGCAGTTACATGGGCGGAGGGAACACTGAAGCTTTCTTT. Protein sequence: CASSYMGGGNTEAFF.

This chain links TRBV19 with TRBJ2-6, with D tentatively TRBD2 (5 bases). Trimming left V 3 bases short and J 0 bases short, with 9 bases between. The germline gives CDR1 LNHDA, CDR2 SQIVND (reference sequence). The CDR3 contains 16 residues. For the CDR3, the DNA is TGTGCCAGTAGTATCGGACGGGACTCTGGGGCCAACGTCCTGACTTTC. This encodes CASSIGRDSGANVLTF.

V is TRBV19 and J is TRBJ1-2, with 9 bases matching TRBD1. The CDR3 has 13 residues. The V gene's germline CDR1 is LNHDA and CDR2 SQIVND (reference sequence). V was pared by 9 bases and J by 7 bases, with 9 bases of the junction left unmatched. DNA of the CDR3: TGTGCCAGCTTACAGGGGGCCGGGATTGGCTACACCTTC. Its protein product is CASLQGAGIGYTF. Drawing the rest from reference TRBV19 and TRBJ1-2, the complete variable domain is DGGITQSPKYLFRKEGQNVTLSCEQNLNHDAMYWYRQDPGQGLRLIYYSQIVNDFQKGDIAEGYSVSREKKESFPLTVTSAQKNPTAFYLCASLQGAGIGYTFGSGTRLTVV.